Listed below are T cell receptor beta chains from one sample, sequenced in a study of OX40 agonist ivuxolimab in advanced cancers. The table came from immunoSEQ multiplex PCR; TCRdb's copy has only in-frame clones and leaves some out. In the table there are tens of thousands of clones, under 90% of which are singletons. Sequences were derived from CD4+ or CD8+ T cells sorted from blood, sampled in a trial of the OX40 agonist ivuxolimab. The receptors stem from an adult with an advanced solid tumor such as melanoma, head and neck, liver or kidney cancer. Each CDR3 is given with its conserved first and last residue. D genes are given only for firm matches. Size is stated for part of the rows, as once, few or many counts, or as a class when the clone is expanded.

TRBJ2-5 TRBD2 - TRBV5-1 CASSLMTSGEETQYF TGCGCCAGCAGCTTGATGACTAGCGGCGAAGAGACCCAGTACTTC
TRBJ2-3 TRBD2 - TRBV5-1 CASSLTVTGGGDTQYF TGCGCCAGCAGCTTGACTGTGACTGGCGGGGGGGATACGCAGTATTTT
TRBJ1-2 - - TRBV6-1 CASRGGRLNYGYTF TGTGCCAGCAGAGGGGGACGGCTTAACTATGGCTACACCTTC
TRBJ2-1 - - TRBV7-9 CASSPPGNEQFF TGTGCCAGCAGCCCCCCCGGCAATGAGCAGTTCTTC
TRBJ1-2 - - TRBV10-2 CASSELDTYGYTF TGCGCCAGCAGTGAGCTTGACACCTATGGCTACACCTTC
TRBJ2-1 TRBD2 few TRBV6-5 CASTVRGGRGEQFF TGTGCCAGCACCGTACGCGGGGGACGAGGGGAGCAGTTCTTC
TRBJ2-7 - - TRBV5-1 CASSLGGPYEQYF TGCGCCAGCAGCTTAGGGGGGCCCTACGAGCAGTACTTC
TRBJ2-7 TRBD1 - TRBV4-3 CASSRDRASSYEQYF TGCGCCAGCAGCCGAGACAGGGCGAGCTCCTACGAGCAGTACTTC
TRBJ2-1 - - TRBV5-4 CASSLAGRGTSSYNEQFF TGTGCCAGCAGCTTGGCCGGCAGGGGGACTAGCTCCTACAATGAGCAGTTCTTC
TRBJ2-7 - - TRBV19 CASSMVGGYEQYF TGTGCCAGTAGTATGGTAGGGGGCTACGAGCAGTACTTC
TRBJ2-5 - - TRBV15 CATSRDWGSQETQYF TGTGCCACCAGCAGAGATTGGGGCAGCCAAGAGACCCAGTACTTC
TRBJ2-7 - - TRBV11-3 CASSLRPSTYEQYF TGTGCCAGCAGCCTACGGCCATCGACCTACGAGCAGTACTTC
TRBJ1-1 - - TRBV2 CASRDRGTGTEAFF TGTGCCAGCCGGGACCGGGGGACGGGCACTGAAGCTTTCTTT
TRBJ1-2 - - TRBV4-1 CASSQGGQGKHYGYTF TGCGCCAGCAGCCAGGGGGGGCAGGGCAAGCACTATGGCTACACCTTC
TRBJ2-6 - few TRBV9 CASSAGPRLRSGANVLTF TGTGCCAGCAGCGCGGGGCCAAGGCTGCGCTCTGGGGCCAACGTCCTGACTTTC
TRBJ2-2 - - TRBV11-3 CASSLIGAGELFF TGTGCCAGCAGCTTAATCGGGGCCGGGGAGCTGTTTTTT
TRBJ1-5 - - TRBV15 CATSRDRSGRESQPQHF TGTGCCACCAGCAGAGATCGGTCCGGCAGGGAATCTCAGCCCCAGCATTTT
TRBJ1-1 - - TRBV7-2 CASSRGGNTEAFF TGTGCCAGCAGCAGAGGGGGGAACACTGAAGCTTTCTTT
TRBJ2-7 - once TRBV7-2 CASSLLGKPYEQYF TGTGCCAGCAGCTTATTAGGAAAGCCCTACGAGCAGTACTTC
TRBJ1-6 - - TRBV10-3 CAISESTNSPLHF TGTGCCATCAGTGAGTCAACTAATTCACCCCTCCACTTT
TRBJ1-4 - - TRBV19 CASSGRGNEREKLFF TGTGCCAGTAGCGGGAGAGGGAATGAACGTGAAAAACTGTTTTTT
TRBJ1-1 - - TRBV14 CASSRFGGRTEAFF TGTGCCAGCAGCCGATTTGGGGGCCGCACTGAAGCTTTCTTT
TRBJ2-7 - few TRBV5-1 CASSPSSLDEQYF TGCGCCAGCAGCCCCTCCTCACTTGACGAGCAGTACTTC
TRBJ2-5 TRBD1 - TRBV2 CASKKGQNFDQETQYF TGTGCCAGCAAGAAGGGACAGAACTTTGACCAAGAGACCCAGTACTTC
TRBJ2-7 - - TRBV7-9 CASSLGRGGGVAYEQYF TGTGCCAGCAGCTTAGGCAGAGGTGGAGGTGTTGCCTACGAGCAGTACTTC
TRBJ1-2 - - TRBV29-1 CSVGDSNYGYTF TGCAGCGTAGGTGACAGCAACTATGGCTACACCTTC
TRBJ2-3 - once TRBV27 CASSLSRRSTDTQYF TGTGCCAGCAGTTTGTCCAGGAGAAGCACAGATACGCAGTATTTT
TRBJ2-5 TRBD1 - TRBV7-2 CASSLSRTGAETQYF TGTGCCAGCAGCTTATCCAGGACAGGGGCAGAGACCCAGTACTTC
TRBJ1-4 - once TRBV7-2 CASRKLGTSNEKLFF TGTGCCAGCAGAAAACTCGGGACAAGTAATGAAAAACTGTTTTTT